What follows are 25 T cell receptor beta chains derived from one specimen sequenced in a study of chemoradiotherapy in HPV16-positive cancers. The method was immunoSEQ multiplex PCR; TCRdb's version includes in-frame clones alone and lacks a portion of them. The sample has about 500 clones; roughly 78% are singletons. The sample here was tumor tissue, taken from a patient who underwent chemoradiotherapy. The receptors were sampled from a human donor with HPV-associated anogenital cancer.

The chain carries TRBV6-4 and TRBJ2-3; no clear D. V lost 2 bases and J 0 bases, leaving 6 bases between the germline ends. From germline, CDR1 is MRHNA and CDR2 SNTAGT. CDR3 size: 14 residues. The CDR3 sequence is CASSDGSSTDTQYF. DNA for the CDR3: TGTGCCAGCAGTGACGGCAGTAGCACAGATACGCAGTATTTT.

The chain joins TRBV6-1 to TRBJ1-5; D call uncertain. This CDR3 has 13 residues. V was shortened by 8 bases and J by 0 bases, with 8 bases between the two germline ends. Per the germline V gene, CDR1 is MNHNS and CDR2 is SASEGT. Written as DNA, the CDR3 is TGTGCCAGCTGCATAGATAGCAATCAGCCCCAGCATTTT. It translates to CASCIDSNQPQHF.

The chain employs TRBV20-1 and TRBJ1-1; D might be TRBD1 (5 bases). Per the germline V gene, CDR1 is DFQATT and CDR2 is SNEGSKA (reference sequence). V dropped 5 bases and J dropped 11 bases, with 12 bases sitting between them. This CDR3 comprises 10 residues. CDR3 coding DNA: TGCAGTGCTCCCCGGGGGGAGGCTTTCTTT. Translated: CSAPRGEAFF.

Only a few counts were recorded for this clone. The V call is TRBV14, the J call TRBJ1-1; D gene ambiguous. Trimming stripped 3 bases from V and 1 base from J, with 12 bases between. CDR1 is SGHDN, CDR2 FVKESK, per germline. There are 15 residues in the CDR3. The CDR3 loop reads CASSHGMLSNTEAFF. CDR3 nucleotides: TGTGCCAGCAGCCACGGGATGTTATCGAACACTGAAGCTTTCTTT.

The rearrangement uses TRBV9 and TRBJ1-6, with a possible D match to TRBD1 (5 bases). Germline V lookup: CDR1 SGDLS, CDR2 YYNGEE. The CDR3 has 16 amino acids. The ends were cut back, 4 bases at V and 7 bases at J, with 18 bases in the middle. The CDR3 bases are TGTGCCAGCAGCACCGACGGCGGGGCTCGGAATTCACCCCTCCACTTT. The encoded protein is CASSTDGGARNSPLHF.

The chain carries TRBV11-2 and TRBJ1-2; D is ambiguous. The CDR3 totals 14 residues. Germline loops: CDR1 SGHAT, CDR2 FQNNGV. V lost 5 bases, J lost 4 bases, and 14 bases lay in between. DNA of the CDR3: TGTGCCAGCAGCACCTCCGGCGGAATCTATGGCTACACCTTC. It encodes CASSTSGGIYGYTF. The full variable domain, in which reference TRBV11-2 and TRBJ1-2 provide the parts outside the CDR3, is EAGVAQSPRYKIIEKRQSVAFWCNPISGHATLYWYQQILGQGPKLLIQFQNNGVVDDSQLPKDRFSAERLKGVDSTLKIQPAKLEDSAVYLCASSTSGGIYGYTFGSGTRLTVV.

The V call is TRBV15, the J call TRBJ2-3; weak D call: TRBD1 (5 bases). The CDR3 runs 14 residues. The germline gives CDR1 LNHNV, CDR2 YYDKDF (reference sequence). Trimming shortened V by 3 bases and J by 4 bases, and 11 bases separated the two germline ends. Here the CDR3 reads CATSREQAADTQYF. The CDR3 nucleotides are TGTGCCACCAGCAGGGAACAGGCAGCAGATACGCAGTATTTT.

The table lists this clone with a count of one. V and J are TRBV4-1 and TRBJ2-1; 8 nucleotides match TRBD2. Germline CDR1 is MGHRA and CDR2 is YSYEKL. The trim removed 8 bases at V and 9 bases at J, leaving 3 bases unmatched. The CDR3 contains 11 residues. CDR3 nucleotides: TGCGCCAGCCGTCGGGGGGGTGAGCAGTTCTTC. It yields the protein CASRRGGEQFF.

This clone was seen a handful of times. The V gene is TRBV4-2, the J gene TRBJ1-1; D perhaps matches TRBD1 (6 bases). The CDR3 is made up of 15 amino acids. CDR1 and CDR2 (germline): LGHNA, YNFKEQ. V was cut by 0 bases and J by 5 bases, with 13 bases left in between. CDR3 sequence (DNA): TGTGCCAGCAGCCAAGATGTGGGGGGCGTAACTGAAGCTTTCTTT. Protein product: CASSQDVGGVTEAFF.

The DNA of the CDR3 is TGTGCCAGCACCTCGGCATGGAACACTGAAGCTTTCTTT. Translating gives CASTSAWNTEAFF. V gene TRBV27 combines with J gene TRBJ1-1, with D unresolved. With 7 bases removed from V and 1 base from J, the gap between germline ends came to 10 bases. This CDR3 has 13 residues. Germline V CDR1 and CDR2: MNHEY, SMNVEV (reference sequence).

This clone has a handful of counts. The CDR3 DNA is TGTGCCAGCAGTGAAAGCGGGGGCTCCTACAATGAGCAGTTCTTC. It encodes CASSESGGSYNEQFF. This chain joins TRBV6-1 and TRBJ2-1, with TRBD2 identical over 8 bases. J was trimmed by 0 bases and V by 2 bases; bases with no gene match: 0. This CDR3 contains 15 residues. CDR1 MNHNS and CDR2 SASEGT come from the germline V gene.

This chain uses TRBV4-2 with TRBJ2-3, with 10 positions matching TRBD1. Germline-derived CDR1 and CDR2 are LGHNA and YNFKEQ. The CDR3 covers 17 residues. J gave up 4 bases and V 2 bases, and 9 bases lay outside the gene matches. The CDR3 region is CASSQNNGGTGADTQYF. The CDR3 DNA reads as TGTGCCAGCAGCCAAAACAATGGGGGGACAGGGGCAGATACGCAGTATTTT.

For the CDR3, the DNA is TGTGCCAGCAGTTGGGCCGGCGGGACCGGGGAGCTGTTTTTT. Translating it yields CASSWAGGTGELFF. The chain recombines TRBV6-4 with TRBJ2-2, with D possibly TRBD2 on 5 matching bases. The CDR3 covers 14 residues. V dropped 5 bases and J dropped 5 bases, with 12 bases sitting between them. The V gene's germline CDR1 is MRHNA and CDR2 SNTAGT.

The rearrangement uses TRBV6-9 and TRBJ2-5, with TRBD2 matching over 7 bases. The CDR3 is made up of 9 amino acids. Germline CDR1 is MNHGY and CDR2 is SVAAGI. The chain's CDR3 is CARGREQYF. Written as DNA, the CDR3 is TGTGCAAGAGGGCGGGAGCAGTACTTC.

About this clone: The sample holds other DNA sequences that translate to the same CDR3. V usage is TRBV18 and J usage is TRBJ2-3; D is tentatively TRBD1 or TRBD2 (5 bases each). Germline V gene sequence: CDR1 KGHSH, CDR2 LQKENI. The CDR3 covers 15 residues. V lost 6 bases and J 0 bases, leaving 13 bases between the germline ends. CDR3 amino acids: CASSPGTRSTDTQYF. Here the CDR3 DNA reads TGTGCCAGCTCGCCCGGGACCCGCAGCACAGATACGCAGTATTTT. Drawing the rest from reference TRBV18 and TRBJ2-3, the complete variable domain is NAGVMQNPRHLVRRRGQEARLRCSPMKGHSHVYWYRQLPEEGLKFMVYLQKENIIDESGMPKERFSAEFPKEGPSILRIQQVVRGDSAAYFCASSPGTRSTDTQYFGPGTRLTVL.

The genes are TRBV15 and TRBJ2-3; 8 bases map to TRBD2. Trimming removed 0 bases from V and 4 bases from J; junction bases left unmatched: 6. The CDR3 contains 16 residues. Germline V gives CDR1 LNHNV, CDR2 YYDKDF (reference sequence). CDR3: CATSRDAASGSDTQYF. The CDR3 region has the DNA TGTGCCACCAGCAGAGATGCGGCTAGCGGGTCAGATACGCAGTATTTT.

The chain couples TRBV14 to TRBJ2-3, with D unresolved. The CDR3 has 16 amino acids. Trimming cost V 1 base and J 2 bases, with 13 bases left between them. Germline V gene lookup returns CDR1 SGHDN and CDR2 FVKESK. CDR3 DNA: TGTGCCAGCAGCCAAGCCCTGGGGTGGACCACAGATACGCAGTATTTT. It encodes CASSQALGWTTDTQYF.

This clone was found a few times. This rearrangement joins TRBV7-9 to TRBJ2-1; no definite D call. Germline loops: CDR1 SEHNR, CDR2 FQNEAQ (reference sequence). The CDR3 length is 15 residues. Trimming cost V 5 bases and J 4 bases, with 15 bases left between them. The CDR3 DNA follows: TGTGCCAGCAGCCCCATGCCCTCGACTTACAATGAGCAGTTCTTC. As protein: CASSPMPSTYNEQFF.

The chain links TRBV5-6 to TRBJ2-5; TRBD2 matches at 9 bases. With V trimmed by 2 bases and J by 5 bases, 7 bases remained unmatched. Looked up from germline, CDR1 is SGHDT and CDR2 is YYEEEE. CDR3 length: 15 residues. This CDR3 is CASSFRLAGSETQYF. Written as DNA, the CDR3 is TGTGCCAGCAGCTTCCGGCTAGCGGGAAGTGAGACCCAGTACTTC.

V gene TRBV6-6 combines with J gene TRBJ1-5; D perhaps matches TRBD1 (5 bases). This CDR3 spans 16 amino acids. Germline V gene sequence: CDR1 MNHNY, CDR2 SVGAGI (reference sequence). V gave up 3 bases and J gave up 5 bases, with 17 bases separating them. In nucleotides, the CDR3 is TGTGCCAGCAGTTATTATCCGGGACGCCTGGATCAGCCCCAGCATTTT. This sequence encodes CASSYYPGRLDQPQHF.

The rearrangement uses TRBV5-4 and TRBJ2-3, with 7 bases lining up with TRBD2. J lost 6 bases, V lost 2 bases, and 15 bases had no gene match. The CDR3 runs to 17 residues. Germline V gives CDR1 SGHNT, CDR2 YYREEE (reference sequence). CDR3 loop: CASSLTPGRGDLDTQYF. The DNA of the CDR3 is TGTGCCAGCAGCTTAACCCCGGGACGGGGGGATTTGGATACGCAGTATTTT.

The rearrangement joins TRBV6-4 to TRBJ2-1, with D tentatively TRBD2 (6 bases). There are 15 residues in the CDR3. Trimming removed 0 bases from V and 0 bases from J, with 6 bases in between. The V gene's germline CDR1 is MRHNA and CDR2 SNTAGT. Written as DNA, the CDR3 is TGTGCCAGCAGTGACTCTAGCGGCTCCTACAATGAGCAGTTCTTC. Protein sequence: CASSDSSGSYNEQFF.

A few counts support this clone. At one end the junction does not follow the germline gene, possibly because of a read error. The gene calls are TRBV27 and TRBJ1-4; D perhaps matches TRBD1 (5 bases). There are 12 residues in the CDR3. Germline V gives CDR1 MNHEY, CDR2 SMNVEV (reference sequence). This CDR3 is CASSLSGTPFFF. The DNA of the CDR3 is TGTGCCAGCAGTCTCTCCGGGACCCCCTTCTTCTTT.

The genes are TRBV5-1 and TRBJ2-5; maybe TRBD1 (6 bases). V lost 2 bases to trimming and J lost 1 base, with 9 bases between them. This CDR3 spans 14 amino acids. The germline V gene has CDR1 SGHRS and CDR2 YFSETQ. The CDR3 reads CASSFRTVQETQYF. The CDR3 DNA reads TGCGCCAGCAGCTTCAGGACAGTCCAAGAGACCCAGTACTTC.

The chain joins TRBV25-1 to TRBJ2-5, with D possibly being TRBD1 or TRBD2 (6 bases each). Germline V CDR1 and CDR2: MGHDK, SYGVNS. V was clipped by 5 bases and J by 2 bases, with 9 bases between them. The CDR3 sequence is 13 residues long. CDR3 sequence reads: CASSIGGQETQYF. DNA of the CDR3: TGTGCCAGCAGTATAGGGGGGCAAGAGACCCAGTACTTC. The whole variable domain, remainder taken from reference TRBV25-1 and TRBJ2-5, is EADIYQTPRYLVIGTGKKITLECSQTMGHDKMYWYQQDPGMELHLIHYSYGVNSTEKGDLSSESTVSRIRTEHFPLTLESARPSHTSQYLCASSIGGQETQYFGPGTRLLVL.